This TCR beta chain is from a study of T cells after yellow fever vaccination. Overall study: Preparation of fractions with low cell numbers was performed using SMART-Seq v4 Ultra Low Input.

This clonotype was observed many times. Antigen unknown. Each CDR3 protein gets one entry after TCRdb re-called the 5' RACE reads with MiXCR. The sample records fewer than 450,000 distinct CDR3 sequences, approximately 4% being singletons. Broader study findings: Abundant bulk-population clonotypes could contaminate the FACS-sorted repertoires. After the booster, around 95% of CD4 and 88% of CD8 primary-response clones were re-detected. Just a small share of clonotypes turned up in the CD4 compartment as well as the CD8 compartment.

Germline V CDR1 and CDR2: SGHKS, YYEKEE (reference sequence). V lost 2 bases and J 5 bases, leaving 7 bases between the germline ends. The CDR3 is made up of 12 amino acids. This sequence was found in a man aged 18-30 years who received the YFV17D yellow fever vaccine. The gene calls are TRBV5-5 and TRBJ2-5; D is undetermined. Sequenced here: PBMCs, sampled 5 days after the yellow fever booster vaccination. The CDR3 region has the DNA TGTGCCAGCAGCTTCAGTGGCGAGACCCAGTACTTC. Amino acids: CASSFSGETQYF.